This T cell receptor beta chain appears in the sequencing data of a study of human T cells and chemical hapten exposure. TCRdb passed the 5' RACE reads through MiXCR, listing each CDR3 protein once. The sample shows tens of thousands of distinct CDR3 sequences, 6.5% to 8.5% of them seen only once. Unfractionated whole blood served as the source for total RNA extraction. Germline assignment: CDR1 SNHLY and CDR2 FYNNEI. The CDR3 runs to 16 residues. V shed 6 bases, J shed 1 base, and the junction held 4 bases outside the gene matches. The source of this sequence is a male donor in good health. This chain links TRBV2 with TRBJ2-3, with 13 positions matching TRBD2. CDR3 nucleotides: TGTGCCAGCAGACGGGGGACTAGCGGGGGCACAGATACGCAGTATTTT. Amino acids: CASRRGTSGGTDTQYF.